This TCR beta chain was captured in a study of OX40 agonist ivuxolimab in advanced cancers. The CDR3 runs to 14 residues. Germline CDR1 and CDR2: SEHNR and FQNEAQ (reference sequence). V was cut by 5 bases and J by 8 bases, with 16 bases left in between. Data came from immunoSEQ multiplex PCR; TCRdb stores just in-frame clones and leaves some out. The profile shows 60,000 to 85,000 clones, roughly 90% of them singletons. The sequences come from CD4+ or CD8+ T cells sorted from blood, collected in a trial of the OX40 agonist ivuxolimab. The sequence came from an adult with an advanced solid tumor such as melanoma, head and neck, liver or kidney cancer. The chain recombines TRBV7-9 with TRBJ2-1, with unresolved D. CDR3 nucleotides: TGTGCCAGCAGCAGCAGTTTCGTTTGGGATGAGCAGTTCTTC. Translation: CASSSSFVWDEQFF.